This note documents a single T cell receptor (beta chain) sequence. The CDR3 totals 15 residues. The ends were cut back, 0 bases at V and 0 bases at J, with 6 bases in the middle. Germline loops: CDR1 LGHNA, CDR2 YSLEER. Sequencing used immunoSEQ multiplex PCR; TCRdb keeps in-frame clones, though not all of them. The table includes 2 million to 2.5 million clones, about 90% detected once. The record originates from a study of shared clonotypes between healthy human individuals. V usage is TRBV4-3 and J usage is TRBJ1-3, with D possibly being TRBD1 (6 bases). Sequencing was done on a sample of naive CD4+ T cells from PBMCs. As for subset: CD45RA+ positively selected. This clonotype was sampled from a man between 18 and 29 years old in good health. Some clones in this sample may be carry-over from other donors' samples. This chain's CDR3 is CASSQEQGSGNTIYF. The CDR3, as DNA: TGCGCCAGCAGCCAAGAACAGGGCTCTGGAAACACCATATATTTT.